These 15 T cell receptor beta chains share one sample of origin, sequenced in a study of T cells in localized non-small cell lung cancer. Repertoires were generated with immunoSEQ multiplex PCR, while TCRdb's copy carries only in-frame clones and drops some. The profile covers 45,000 to 65,000 clones, with roughly 89% appearing a single time and 20% to 25% taken by the ten largest. The sample consisted of peripheral blood, taken before any cancer treatment. The source is a man aged 35-75 years with stage I squamous cell lung carcinoma.

This clone appeared a single time. V gene TRBV29-1 combines with J gene TRBJ2-7; perhaps TRBD2 as D (6 bases). Germline V gene sequence: CDR1 SQVTM, CDR2 ANQGSEA. Trimming took 7 bases from V and 5 from J, leaving 12 bases between them. This CDR3 is 11 amino acids long. The CDR3 loop is CSASGADEQYF. Here the CDR3 DNA reads TGCAGCGCCTCGGGAGCTGACGAGCAGTACTTC.

CDR3 nucleotide sequence: TGTGCCAGCAGCTTACCTCGGACAGGGACTGAAGCTTTCTTT. Protein: CASSLPRTGTEAFF. The J gene is TRBJ1-1, the V gene TRBV7-9; 8 positions match TRBD1. V dropped 2 bases and J dropped 5; count of bases not matched to a gene: 4. CDR1 SEHNR and CDR2 FQNEAQ come from the germline V gene (reference sequence). This CDR3 spans 14 amino acids.

The chain combines TRBV7-3 with TRBJ2-3; TRBD2 matches 9 bases. CDR3 size: 17 residues. CDR1 is SGHTA, CDR2 FQGTGA, per germline. Trimming cost V 5 bases and J 6 bases; bases outside gene matches: 15. As DNA, the CDR3 is TGTGCCAGCAGCCCCGAGGGGGCGGGAGGGCCAGGTGATACGCAGTATTTT. The encoded protein is CASSPEGAGGPGDTQYF.

In this sample, this clone turned up a few times. This chain uses TRBV19 with TRBJ2-4, with D perhaps being TRBD1 or TRBD2 (5 bases each). Germline CDR1 and CDR2: LNHDA and SQIVND (reference sequence). The CDR3 contains 14 residues. V was cut by 5 bases and J by 8 bases, with 16 bases left in between. CDR3 DNA sequence: TGTGCCAGTAGTGGGGACGGGGATCTGGACATTCAGTACTTC. Residues: CASSGDGDLDIQYF.

The gene calls are TRBV29-1 and TRBJ2-4; D possibly corresponds to TRBD2 (6 bases). CDR1 is SQVTM, CDR2 ANQGSEA, per germline. Trimming removed 6 bases from V and 7 bases from J, with 28 bases in between. The CDR3 totals 17 residues. The CDR3 region is CSVSGSERWPQSNIQYF. CDR3 in DNA: TGCAGCGTCTCCGGGAGCGAGAGATGGCCCCAGAGCAACATTCAGTACTTC.

This clone has only one observation. The chain links TRBV7-2 to TRBJ1-1; D remains unclear. V shed 1 base and J shed 4 bases, with 13 bases lying between them. This CDR3 is 15 amino acids long. Germline lookup yields CDR1 SGHTA and CDR2 FQGNSA. DNA for the CDR3: TGTGCCAGCAGCTTAGTTCCCCAGGCTGCCACTGAAGCTTTCTTT. Its translation is CASSLVPQAATEAFF.

The V call is TRBV2, the J call TRBJ2-7; D is perhaps TRBD1 or TRBD2 (5 bases each). The assigned J gene may be wrong: the sequence end matches TRBJ2-5 better. Germline loops: CDR1 SNHLY, CDR2 FYNNEI. The CDR3 loop spans 14 amino acids. The CDR3 DNA reads TGTGCCAGCAGTAAGCTACTAGGGGAAGAGACCCAGTACTTC. This sequence encodes CASSKLLGEETQYF.

This rearrangement joins TRBV30 to TRBJ1-5, with TRBD1 matching 7 bases. Germline V gives CDR1 GTSNPN, CDR2 SVGIG (reference sequence). The CDR3 length is 14 residues. V lost 8 bases and J lost 4; bases outside the gene matches: 11. The CDR3 DNA reads TGTGCCCCCGAAACAGGGGACCTTAATCAGCCCCAGCATTTT. The encoded protein is CAPETGDLNQPQHF.

The chain uses TRBV27 and TRBJ2-7; D is unclear. The V gene's germline CDR1 is MNHEY and CDR2 SMNVEV (reference sequence). This CDR3 has 13 residues. Trimming cost V 0 bases and J 6 bases, with 9 bases left between them. The DNA of the CDR3 is TGTGCCAGCAGTTTATCCTCTATCAGCGAGCAGTACTTC. It codes for CASSLSSISEQYF.

V and J are TRBV29-1 and TRBJ1-1, with D maybe TRBD1 (5 bases). Germline lookup yields CDR1 SQVTM and CDR2 ANQGSEA. There are 14 residues in the CDR3. V lost 2 bases to trimming and J lost 4 bases, with 14 bases between them. CDR3 nucleotide sequence: TGCAGCGTTGAAAAGGCGGGGGTTATCACTGAAGCTTTCTTT. Amino acid sequence: CSVEKAGVITEAFF.

This clone was seen only once. The V and J genes are TRBV7-9 and TRBJ1-6, with a possible D match to TRBD1 (6 bases). Between the trimmed V and J ends, which lost 2 bases and 10 bases, there was a span of 9 bases. CDR3 length: 13 amino acids. CDR1 is SEHNR, CDR2 FQNEAQ, per germline (reference sequence). The CDR3 DNA reads TGTGCCAGCAGCTTAAACAGGGACTCACCCCTCCACTTT. Translation: CASSLNRDSPLHF.

The chain carries TRBV7-2 and TRBJ2-1, with 7 bases that match TRBD2. V shed 1 base, J shed 10 bases, and the junction held 10 bases outside the gene matches. The CDR3 loop spans 15 amino acids. From germline, CDR1 is SGHTA and CDR2 FQGNSA. CDR3 loop: CASSLVLAAPNEQFF. As DNA, the CDR3 is TGTGCCAGCAGCTTAGTGCTAGCGGCCCCCAACGAGCAGTTCTTC. The full variable domain, in which reference TRBV7-2 and TRBJ2-1 provide the parts outside the CDR3, is GAGVSQSPSNKVTEKGKDVELRCDPISGHTALYWYRQSLGQGLEFLIYFQGNSAPDKSGLPSDRFSAERTGGSVSTLTIQRTQQEDSAVYLCASSLVLAAPNEQFFGPGTRLTVL.

The V call is TRBV7-8, the J call TRBJ2-3, with D uncertain. V was clipped by 5 bases and J by 3 bases, with 18 bases between them. The length of the CDR3 is 16 residues. Germline V gene data show CDR1 as SGHVS and CDR2 as FQNEAQ. The CDR3 sequence is CASSPSDKMATDTQYF. In DNA, the CDR3 is TGTGCCAGCAGCCCCAGTGACAAAATGGCGACAGATACGCAGTATTTT. The whole variable domain, remainder taken from reference TRBV7-8 and TRBJ2-3, is GAGVSQSPRYKVAKRGQDVALRCDPISGHVSLFWYQQALGQGPEFLTYFQNEAQLDKSGLPSDRFFAERPEGSVSTLKIQRTQQEDSAVYLCASSPSDKMATDTQYFGPGTRLTVL.

J is TRBJ2-1 and V is TRBV7-2; 13 nucleotides align to TRBD2. From germline, CDR1 is SGHTA and CDR2 FQGNSA. The CDR3 extends over 15 amino acids. V lost 4 bases to trimming and J lost 9 bases; unmatched junction nucleotides: 6. CDR3 bases: TGTGCCAGCAGCTCTGTGACTAGCGGGGGGACTGAGCAGTTCTTC. Translation: CASSSVTSGGTEQFF.

The chain combines TRBV15 with TRBJ2-3; D is unresolved. CDR3 length: 18 residues. Germline V gene lookup returns CDR1 LNHNV and CDR2 YYDKDF (reference sequence). V was pared by 2 bases and J by 1 base, with 19 bases between. The CDR3 DNA sequence: TGTGCCACCAGCAGATTGCTGGGGATGGGGTCGGGCACAGATACGCAGTATTTT. It is translated as CATSRLLGMGSGTDTQYF.